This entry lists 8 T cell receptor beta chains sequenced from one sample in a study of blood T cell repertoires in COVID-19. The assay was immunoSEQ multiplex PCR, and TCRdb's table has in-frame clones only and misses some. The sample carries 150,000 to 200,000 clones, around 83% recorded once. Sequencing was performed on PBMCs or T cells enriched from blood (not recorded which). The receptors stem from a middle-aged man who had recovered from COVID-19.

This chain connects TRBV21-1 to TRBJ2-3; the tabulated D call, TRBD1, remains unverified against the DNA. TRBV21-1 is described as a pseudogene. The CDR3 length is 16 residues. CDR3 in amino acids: CASSKLGQGSTDTQYF. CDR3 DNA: TGTGCCAGCAGCAAATTAGGGCAGGGGAGCACAGATACGCAGTATTTT.

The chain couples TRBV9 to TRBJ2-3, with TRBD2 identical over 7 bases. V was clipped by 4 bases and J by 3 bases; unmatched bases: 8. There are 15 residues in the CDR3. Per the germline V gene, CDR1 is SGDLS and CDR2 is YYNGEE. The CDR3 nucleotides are TGTGCCAGCAGCCCAAGGGACTATAATACAGATACGCAGTATTTT. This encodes CASSPRDYNTDTQYF.

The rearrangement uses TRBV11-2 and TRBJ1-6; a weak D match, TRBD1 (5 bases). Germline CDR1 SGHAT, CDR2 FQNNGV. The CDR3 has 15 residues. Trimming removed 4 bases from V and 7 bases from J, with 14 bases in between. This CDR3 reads CASSSGRGKNSPLHF. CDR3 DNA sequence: TGTGCCAGCAGCTCAGGGCGGGGGAAGAATTCACCCCTCCACTTT.

DNA for the CDR3: TGTGCCACCAGCAGGGGAGCGGAGGGCATTATAGTTACTAGCACAGATACGCAGTATTTT. Translation gives CATSRGAEGIIVTSTDTQYF. The chain carries TRBV15 and TRBJ2-3; maybe TRBD2 (6 bases). The CDR3 is made up of 20 amino acids. The germline V and J ends were trimmed by 3 bases and 0 bases, with 25 bases remaining between them. CDR1 and CDR2 from the germline V gene are LNHNV and YYDKDF (reference sequence).

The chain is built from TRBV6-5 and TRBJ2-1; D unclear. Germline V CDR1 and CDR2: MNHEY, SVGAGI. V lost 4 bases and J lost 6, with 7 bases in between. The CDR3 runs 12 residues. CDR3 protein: CASSFWPNEQFF. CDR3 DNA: TGTGCCAGCAGTTTTTGGCCCAATGAGCAGTTCTTC.

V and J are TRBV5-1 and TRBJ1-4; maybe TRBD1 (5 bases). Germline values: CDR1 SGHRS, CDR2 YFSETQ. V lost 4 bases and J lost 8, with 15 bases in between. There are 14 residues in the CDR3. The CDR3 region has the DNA TGCGCCAGCAGCCCCTGGGGGGGTGAAGAAAAACTGTTTTTT. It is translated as CASSPWGGEEKLFF.

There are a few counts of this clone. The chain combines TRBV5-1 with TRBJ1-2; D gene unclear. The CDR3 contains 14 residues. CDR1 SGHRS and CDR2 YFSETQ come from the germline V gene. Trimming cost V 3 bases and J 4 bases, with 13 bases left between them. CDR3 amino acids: CASSSEWESYGYTF. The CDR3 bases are TGCGCCAGCAGCTCGGAGTGGGAGTCCTATGGCTACACCTTC.

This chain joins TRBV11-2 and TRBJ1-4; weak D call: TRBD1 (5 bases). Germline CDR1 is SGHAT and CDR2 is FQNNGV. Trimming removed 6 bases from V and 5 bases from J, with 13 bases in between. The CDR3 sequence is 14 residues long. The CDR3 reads CASSPGLGNEKLFF. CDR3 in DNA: TGTGCCAGCAGTCCGGGACTGGGAAATGAAAAACTGTTTTTT.